Shown below are 14 T cell receptor beta chains from a single sample sequenced in a study of PD-1 blockade in classical Hodgkin lymphoma. Specified time point: newly diagnosed, previously untreated cHL patient sample. The study purified CD4+ T cells from thawed PBMCs using magnetic negative selection. Produced via immunoSEQ multiplex PCR; TCRdb's table is partial and in-frame only. The table shows under 20,000 clones, with around 83% occurring only once. The sample comprised CD4+ T cells from blood. These receptors originate from a human donor with classical Hodgkin lymphoma.

This chain connects TRBV5-1 to TRBJ1-1; D remains unclear. Germline V lookup: CDR1 SGHRS, CDR2 YFSETQ. CDR3 size: 13 residues. V dropped 4 bases and J dropped 6 bases, with 13 bases sitting between them. CDR3 nucleotides: TGCGCCAGCAGCCCGCAAATTGGGGCTGAAGCTTTCTTT. Protein: CASSPQIGAEAFF.

The V and J genes are TRBV25-1 and TRBJ2-1; TRBD2 is a possible D gene (6 bases). Trimming pared 4 bases from V and 8 bases from J, leaving 9 bases between. The CDR3 totals 12 residues. Germline V CDR1 and CDR2: MGHDK, SYGVNS. In nucleotides, the CDR3 is TGTGCCAGCAGTGGGTCGGGGGATGAGCAGTTCTTC. Encoded protein: CASSGSGDEQFF.

This chain joins TRBV25-1 and TRBJ1-3; D remains ambiguous. Trimming took 4 bases from V and 3 from J, leaving 7 bases between them. This CDR3 is built from 13 residues. The germline gives CDR1 MGHDK, CDR2 SYGVNS. CDR3 region: CASSALDGNTIYF. The CDR3 DNA reads as TGTGCCAGCAGTGCCCTGGATGGAAACACCATATATTTT.

The chain is built from TRBV19 and TRBJ2-6, with a weak D call TRBD2 (7 bases). The CDR3 contains 17 residues. The V gene lost 8 bases and the J gene lost 0 bases, with 17 bases spanning the gap. CDR1 is LNHDA and CDR2 is SQIVND in the germline V gene (reference sequence). This CDR3 reads CASEEGGPRSGANVLTF. CDR3 in DNA: TGTGCCAGTGAGGAGGGGGGGCCTCGCTCTGGGGCCAACGTCCTGACTTTC.

The rearrangement joins TRBV6-5 to TRBJ2-3; TRBD2 aligns across 14 bases. J lost 5 bases, V lost 4 bases, and 5 bases had no gene match. The germline V gene has CDR1 MNHEY and CDR2 SVGAGI. This CDR3 has 16 residues. DNA for the CDR3: TGTGCCAGCAGTTCGCTGACTAGCGGGAGGGGAGATACGCAGTATTTT. Its protein is CASSSLTSGRGDTQYF.

CDR3 sequence (DNA): TGTGCCAGCAGCGAGAAGGACACAGATACGCAGTATTTT. Translating it yields CASSEKDTDTQYF. This sequence joins TRBV5-4 and TRBJ2-3; no firm D call. CDR1 and CDR2 from the germline V gene are SGHNT and YYREEE (reference sequence). The CDR3 covers 13 residues. The V end was cut by 4 bases, the J end by 2 bases, with 8 bases between. The full variable domain, rest sourced from reference TRBV5-4 and TRBJ2-3, is ETGVTQSPTHLIKTRGQQVTLRCSSQSGHNTVSWYQQALGQGPQFIFQYYREEENGRGNFPPRFSGLQFPNYSSELNVNALELDDSALYLCASSEKDTDTQYFGPGTRLTVL.

This chain joins TRBV5-5 and TRBJ2-7, with 10 nucleotides matching TRBD1. The CDR3 runs to 15 residues. The V segment lost 0 bases and the J segment 5 bases; nucleotides outside the gene matches: 5. Germline loops: CDR1 SGHKS, CDR2 YYEKEE (reference sequence). The CDR3 reads CASSLDGTGVHEQYF. In DNA form, the CDR3 reads TGTGCCAGCAGCTTGGACGGGACAGGGGTCCACGAGCAGTACTTC. Full variable domain (rest looked up from reference TRBV5-5 and TRBJ2-7): DAGVTQSPTHLIKTRGQQVTLRCSPISGHKSVSWYQQVLGQGPQFIFQYYEKEERGRGNFPDRFSARQFPNYSSELNVNALLLGDSALYLCASSLDGTGVHEQYFGPGTRLTVT.

This rearrangement joins TRBV6-5 to TRBJ1-1; tentative D call: TRBD1 (6 bases). Germline V gives CDR1 MNHEY, CDR2 SVGAGI. The CDR3 loop spans 13 amino acids. Trimming cost V 2 bases and J 7 bases, with 11 bases left between them. The CDR3 coding sequence is TGTGCCAGCAGTTACGGGAGAGGGGGTGAAGCTTTCTTT. This encodes CASSYGRGGEAFF.

This chain uses TRBV6-9 with TRBJ2-7; 7 bases fit TRBD2. This CDR3 comprises 15 residues. V was pared by 3 bases and J by 0 bases, with 5 bases of the junction left unmatched. Germline V gene sequence: CDR1 MNHGY, CDR2 SVAAGI. Here the CDR3 DNA reads TGTGCCAGCAGTTACTCCGGGGGGAGCTCCTACGAGCAGTACTTC. Amino acid sequence: CASSYSGGSSYEQYF.

The V gene is TRBV5-8, the J gene TRBJ1-4, with 8 bases lining up with TRBD1. The junction had 5 bases not matched to a gene; V was cut back by 0 bases and J by 4 bases. Germline CDR1 SGHTS, CDR2 YDEGEE. This CDR3 has 16 residues. As DNA, the CDR3 is TGTGCCAGCAGCTTGGGCCTGGGACAGGATAATGAAAAACTGTTTTTT. Translated, it gives CASSLGLGQDNEKLFF.

This clone has just a few counts. This chain links TRBV5-6 with TRBJ2-2; D is ambiguous. The V gene lost 4 bases and the J gene lost 5 bases, with 18 bases spanning the gap. Germline assignment: CDR1 SGHDT and CDR2 YYEEEE. The CDR3 consists of 16 residues. For the CDR3, the DNA is TGTGCCAGCAGCCTGTCCATATTGTCCCTGACCGGGGAGCTGTTTTTT. Translated: CASSLSILSLTGELFF.

This sequence joins TRBV6-1 and TRBJ2-1; 12 positions match TRBD2. The CDR3 contains 15 residues. Trimming cost V 11 bases and J 5 bases; bases outside gene matches: 10. CDR1 is MNHNS and CDR2 is SASEGT in the germline V gene. CDR3 loop: CAAVGGLAGNNEQFF. CDR3 in DNA: TGTGCCGCGGTTGGCGGACTAGCGGGGAACAATGAGCAGTTCTTC.

The V call is TRBV7-9, the J call TRBJ1-2; 9 nucleotides match TRBD1. The junction had 13 bases not matched to a gene; V was cut back by 5 bases and J by 6 bases. Germline lookup yields CDR1 SEHNR and CDR2 FQNEAQ (reference sequence). This CDR3 is built from 16 residues. CDR3 protein: CASSLTEGQGIHGYTF. DNA of the CDR3: TGTGCCAGCAGCCTCACCGAGGGACAGGGAATTCATGGCTACACCTTC.

CDR3 nucleotide sequence: TGTGCCAGCTCACCCGGGACAGATCCCTTCTATGGCTACACCTTC. Its protein is CASSPGTDPFYGYTF. The rearrangement links TRBV18 to TRBJ1-2; 7 bases match TRBD1. V gave up 3 bases and J gave up 4 bases; unmatched junction bases: 8. This CDR3 contains 15 residues. Germline lookup yields CDR1 KGHSH and CDR2 LQKENI.